Presented here are 15 T cell receptor beta chains from one specimen sequenced in a study of T-cell reconstitution after alpha-beta-depleted transplantation in children. A TCRbeta library incorporating unique molecular identifiers was prepared. MiXCR, applied by TCRdb to the PCR reads, yields one record per CDR3 protein. In the table there are around 800,000 distinct CDR3 sequences, 15% to 20% of which are singletons. The sequenced sample was PBMCs, mostly from graft donor cells, obtained 360 days after TCRalphabeta/CD19-depleted stem cell transplant. Receptors originate from a male patient younger than 18 who had a stem cell transplant for acute lymphoblastic leukemia, so the T cells may come from the graft donor.

This clonotype appeared a few times. The chain uses TRBV29-1 and TRBJ2-3; 9 bases agree with TRBD2. Germline V gives CDR1 SQVTM, CDR2 ANQGSEA. This CDR3 is built from 16 residues. Trimming removed 2 bases from V and 0 bases from J; junction bases left unmatched: 6. CDR3 DNA sequence: TGCAGCGTTGAAAGGGGGACTAGCTTTAGCACAGATACGCAGTATTTT. It is translated as CSVERGTSFSTDTQYF.

This clonotype was detected a few times. This chain uses TRBV28 with TRBJ1-2, with D tentatively TRBD1 (5 bases). V lost 7 bases, J lost 0 bases, and 12 bases lay in between. The CDR3 runs to 14 residues. Germline lookup yields CDR1 MDHEN and CDR2 SYDVKM. CDR3 bases: TGTGCCAGCACGGGGACGTTTACTAACTATGGCTACACCTTC. Translating gives CASTGTFTNYGYTF.

This clonotype was counted a few times. V gene TRBV12-3 or TRBV12-4 combines with J gene TRBJ2-3, with D possibly matching TRBD1 (5 bases). This CDR3 spans 14 amino acids. The ends were cut back, 4 bases at V and 1 base at J, with 9 bases in the middle. The CDR3 DNA reads TGTGCCAGCAGTTGGGGCGGAGGCACAGATACGCAGTATTTT. Translated, it gives CASSWGGGTDTQYF.

The chain employs TRBV29-1 and TRBJ2-7, with D perhaps matching TRBD1 (6 bases). Trimming stripped 5 bases from V and 3 bases from J, with 8 bases between. The CDR3 runs 11 residues. Germline V CDR1 and CDR2: SQVTM, ANQGSEA. CDR3 DNA: TGCAGCGTTACAGGGTTCTACGAGCAGTACTTC. Amino acid sequence: CSVTGFYEQYF.

The table lists this clonotype with many counts. This chain joins TRBV9 and TRBJ2-1; 14 nucleotides align to TRBD2. Germline loops: CDR1 SGDLS, CDR2 YYNGEE. CDR3 length: 16 residues. V dropped 0 bases and J dropped 6; count of bases not matched to a gene: 2. Here the CDR3 DNA reads TGTGCCAGCAGCGTAGGACTAGCGGGAGGGCTCAATGAGCAGTTCTTC. It translates to CASSVGLAGGLNEQFF.

This clonotype has at least ten counts. This CDR3 is CASSPGRWNQPQHF. The CDR3 region has the DNA TGTGCCAGCAGCCCGGGACGGTGGAATCAGCCCCAGCATTTT. This chain joins TRBV11-2 and TRBJ1-5, with D possibly matching TRBD1 (5 bases). CDR1 is SGHAT, CDR2 FQNNGV, per germline. The V end lost 5 bases, the J end lost 4 bases, and 12 bases lay between the germline ends. The CDR3 totals 14 residues.

The rearrangement uses TRBV2 and TRBJ2-1; D ambiguous. V was clipped by 1 base and J by 9 bases, with 10 bases between them. CDR1 and CDR2 (germline): SNHLY, FYNNEI. CDR3 length equals 13 residues. As DNA, the CDR3 is TGTGCCAGCAGTGAAGGTGGGCGCAGTGAGCAGTTCTTC. Translating it yields CASSEGGRSEQFF. The entire variable domain, with the rest obtained from reference TRBV2 and TRBJ2-1, is as follows: EPEVTQTPSHQVTQMGQEVILRCVPISNHLYFYWYRQILGQKVEFLVSFYNNEISEKSEIFDDQFSVERPDGSNFTLKIRSTKLEDSAMYFCASSEGGRSEQFFGPGTRLTVL.

This chain joins TRBV4-1 and TRBJ2-7; TRBD2 aligns across 11 bases. J gave up 5 bases and V 6 bases, and 24 bases lay outside the gene matches. The CDR3 runs 20 residues. In germline, CDR1 is MGHRA, CDR2 YSYEKL. The CDR3 spells CASSRAMIAASGRPPDEQYF. The CDR3 region has the DNA TGCGCCAGCAGTCGTGCTATGATCGCGGCTAGCGGGAGGCCCCCAGACGAGCAGTACTTC.

Remarks on this clonotype: A read error is likely, as this CDR3 ends without the conserved phenylalanine or tryptophan. The CDR3 DNA follows: TGTGCCAGCAGCAAAAGGCTAGCGGGAGGGAAGTACAATGAGCAGTTCTGC. Residues: CASSKRLAGGKYNEQFC. This chain uses TRBV7-9 with TRBJ2-1, with 12 bases that match TRBD2. Looked up from germline, CDR1 is SEHNR and CDR2 is FQNEAQ (reference sequence). The J segment lost 4 bases and the V segment lost 5 bases, leaving 9 bases of the junction unmatched. The length of the CDR3 is 17 residues.

In its sample, this clonotype was seen a few times. The rearrangement joins TRBV5-1 to TRBJ2-1, with TRBD2 matching 7 bases. The CDR3 contains 15 residues. J gave up 4 bases and V 2 bases, and 6 bases lay outside the gene matches. Per germline, CDR1 SGHRS and CDR2 YFSETQ. CDR3 DNA: TGCGCCAGCAGCTTCCGGGAAGCGGGGTACAATGAGCAGTTCTTC. Protein: CASSFREAGYNEQFF.

This clonotype was observed many times. The chain carries TRBV5-1 and TRBJ2-1, with 11 bases identical to TRBD2. Germline lookup yields CDR1 SGHRS and CDR2 YFSETQ. The CDR3 length is 17 residues. Germline trimming cut 3 bases from V and 12 bases from J; bases unmatched to any gene: 17. CDR3 amino acids: CASSSLPTSGITMRQFF. DNA for the CDR3: TGCGCCAGCAGCTCCCTCCCGACTAGCGGGATCACAATGAGGCAGTTCTTC.

This clonotype has ten or more counts. The junction differs from germline at one of its ends, possibly a read error. V gene TRBV28 combines with J gene TRBJ2-7; weak D call: TRBD2 (5 bases). The germline gives CDR1 MDHEN, CDR2 SYDVKM. The CDR3 consists of 11 residues. CDR3 nucleotides: TGTGCCAGCAGTTTAAATAGGGAGCCGTACTTC. Protein: CASSLNREPYF. Based on the CDR3 plus reference TRBV28 and TRBJ2-7, the full variable domain is DVKVTQSSRYLVKRTGEKVFLECVQDMDHENMFWYRQDPGLGLRLIYFSYDVKMKEKGDIPEGYSVSREKKERFSLILESASTNQTSMYLCASSLNREPYFGPGTRLTVT.

This clonotype showed up just a few times. The CDR3, as DNA: TGTGCCAGCAGCCAAGAGCTGACTAGCGGCTACGAGCAGTACTTC. Translating it yields CASSQELTSGYEQYF. The chain has TRBV16 and TRBJ2-7; TRBD2 agrees at 9 bases. The germline gives CDR1 KGHSY, CDR2 FQNENV. After removal of 2 bases from V and 3 bases from J, the junction contained 5 bases not matched to a gene. The CDR3 is 15 amino acids.

There are a few counts of this clonotype. The chain is built from TRBV7-8 and TRBJ2-3, with TRBD2 matching 12 bases. The length of the CDR3 is 16 residues. With 3 bases clipped from V and 4 bases from J, the junction kept 5 bases outside the gene matches. Germline V CDR1 and CDR2: SGHVS, FQNEAQ. CDR3 bases: TGTGCCAGCAGCTTCCTGGGACTAGCGGGCTCAGATACGCAGTATTTT. The encoded protein is CASSFLGLAGSDTQYF.

This clonotype was detected once. The rearrangement uses TRBV27 and TRBJ1-5; possibly TRBD1 for D (5 bases). Germline assignment: CDR1 MNHEY and CDR2 SMNVEV (reference sequence). This CDR3 is 16 amino acids long. The V end lost 6 bases, the J end lost 7 bases, and 22 bases lay between the germline ends. CDR3 coding DNA: TGTGCCAGCAGCCGGCTTCAACTGAGGGGAGGGCAGCCCCAGCATTTT. Its protein product is CASSRLQLRGGQPQHF.